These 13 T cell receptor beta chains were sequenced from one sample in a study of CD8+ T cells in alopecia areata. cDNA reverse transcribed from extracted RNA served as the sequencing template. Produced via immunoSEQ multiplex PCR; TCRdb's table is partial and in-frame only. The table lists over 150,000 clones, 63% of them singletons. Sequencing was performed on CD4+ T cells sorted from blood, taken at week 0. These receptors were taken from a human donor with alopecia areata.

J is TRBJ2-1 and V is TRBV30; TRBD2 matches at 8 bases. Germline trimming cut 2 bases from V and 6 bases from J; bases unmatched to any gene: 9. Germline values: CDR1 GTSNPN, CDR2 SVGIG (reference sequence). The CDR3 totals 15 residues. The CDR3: CAWSSGLALSNEQFF. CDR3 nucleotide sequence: TGTGCCTGGAGTTCCGGACTAGCCCTTAGCAATGAGCAGTTCTTC.

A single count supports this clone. CDR3 region: CASRTGIEQYF. Written as DNA, the CDR3 is TGTGCCAGCAGAACAGGCATCGAGCAGTACTTC. This sequence joins TRBV2 and TRBJ2-7, with D perhaps TRBD1 (5 bases). The V and J ends lost 6 bases and 6 bases respectively, with 9 bases between them. The germline V gene has CDR1 SNHLY and CDR2 FYNNEI. The CDR3 is made up of 11 amino acids.

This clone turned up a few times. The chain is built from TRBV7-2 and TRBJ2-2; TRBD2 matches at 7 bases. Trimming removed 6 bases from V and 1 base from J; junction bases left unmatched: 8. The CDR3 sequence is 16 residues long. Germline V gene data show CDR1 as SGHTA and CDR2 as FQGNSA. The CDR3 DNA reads TGTGCCAGCAGTCCCGCGTTAGCGGGGAACACCGGGGAGCTGTTTTTT. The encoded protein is CASSPALAGNTGELFF.

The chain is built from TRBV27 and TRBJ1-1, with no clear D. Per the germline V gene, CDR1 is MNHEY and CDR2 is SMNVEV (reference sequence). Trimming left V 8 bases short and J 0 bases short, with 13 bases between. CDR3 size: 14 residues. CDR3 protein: CASHETPLNTEAFF. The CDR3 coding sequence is TGTGCCAGCCATGAGACGCCACTGAACACTGAAGCTTTCTTT.

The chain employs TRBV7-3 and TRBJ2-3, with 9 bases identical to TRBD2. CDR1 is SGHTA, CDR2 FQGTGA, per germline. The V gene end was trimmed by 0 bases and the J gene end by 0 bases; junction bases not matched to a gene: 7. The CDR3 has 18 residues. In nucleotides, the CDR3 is TGTGCCAGCAGCTTAACGTTTGCTAGCGGGGCTAGCACAGATACGCAGTATTTT. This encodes CASSLTFASGASTDTQYF. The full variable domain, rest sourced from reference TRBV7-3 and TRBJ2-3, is GAGVSQTPSNKVTEKGKYVELRCDPISGHTALYWYRQSLGQGPEFLIYFQGTGAADDSGLPNDRFFAVRPEGSVSTLKIQRTERGDSAVYLCASSLTFASGASTDTQYFGPGTRLTVL.

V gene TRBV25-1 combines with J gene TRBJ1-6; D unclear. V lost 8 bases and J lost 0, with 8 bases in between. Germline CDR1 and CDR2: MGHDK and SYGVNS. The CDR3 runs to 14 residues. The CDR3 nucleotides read TGTGCCAGCTCCCAGAGCTCCTATAATTCACCCCTCCACTTT. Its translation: CASSQSSYNSPLHF.

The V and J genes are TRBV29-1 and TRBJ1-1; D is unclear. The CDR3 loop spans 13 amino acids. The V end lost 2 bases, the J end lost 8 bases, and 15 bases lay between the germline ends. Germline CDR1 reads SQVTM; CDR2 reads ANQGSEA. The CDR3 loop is CSVESSLGREAFF. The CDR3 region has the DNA TGCAGCGTTGAAAGCTCGCTTGGGAGAGAAGCTTTCTTT.

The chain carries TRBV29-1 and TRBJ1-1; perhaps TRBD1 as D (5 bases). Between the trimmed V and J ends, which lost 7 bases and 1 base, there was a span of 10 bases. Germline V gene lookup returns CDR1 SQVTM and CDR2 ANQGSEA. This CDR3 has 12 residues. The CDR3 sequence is CSAGTQNTEAFF. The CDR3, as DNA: TGCAGCGCCGGGACCCAGAACACTGAAGCTTTCTTT.

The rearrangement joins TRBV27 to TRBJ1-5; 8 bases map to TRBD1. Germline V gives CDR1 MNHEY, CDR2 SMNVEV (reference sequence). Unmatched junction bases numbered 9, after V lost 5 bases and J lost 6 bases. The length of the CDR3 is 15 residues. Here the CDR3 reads CASSPRTGTIQPQHF. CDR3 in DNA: TGTGCCAGCAGTCCACGGACAGGGACTATTCAGCCCCAGCATTTT.

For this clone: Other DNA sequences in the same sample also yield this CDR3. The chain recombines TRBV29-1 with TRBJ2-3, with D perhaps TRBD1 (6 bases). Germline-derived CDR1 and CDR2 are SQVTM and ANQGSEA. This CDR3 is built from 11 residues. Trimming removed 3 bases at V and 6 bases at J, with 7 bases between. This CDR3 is CSVDRGDTQYF. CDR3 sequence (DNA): TGCAGCGTTGACAGGGGTGATACGCAGTATTTT.

CDR3 sequence: CASRGEDSYNEQFF. The DNA of the CDR3 is TGTGCCAGCAGAGGGGAGGATTCCTACAATGAGCAGTTCTTC. The V call is TRBV2, the J call TRBJ2-1; a possible D gene is TRBD2 (6 bases). CDR3 size: 14 residues. V lost 6 bases and J lost 1, with 10 bases in between. CDR1 is SNHLY and CDR2 is FYNNEI in the germline V gene.

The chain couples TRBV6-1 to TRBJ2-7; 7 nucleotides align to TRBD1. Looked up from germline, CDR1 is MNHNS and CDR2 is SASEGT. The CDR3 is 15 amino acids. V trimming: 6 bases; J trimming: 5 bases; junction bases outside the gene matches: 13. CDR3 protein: CASSNNPTGWDEQYF. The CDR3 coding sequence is TGTGCCAGCAGCAACAACCCGACAGGGTGGGACGAGCAGTACTTC.

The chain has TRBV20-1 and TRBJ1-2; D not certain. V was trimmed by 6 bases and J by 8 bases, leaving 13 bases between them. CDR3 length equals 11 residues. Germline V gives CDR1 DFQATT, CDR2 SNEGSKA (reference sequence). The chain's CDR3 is CSAPDRWGYTF. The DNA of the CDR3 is TGCAGTGCACCGGACCGTTGGGGCTACACCTTC.